This is a list of T cell receptor beta chains from one sample in a study of blood T cells in healthy people across ages. TCRdb reprocessed the 5' RACE reads with MiXCR, giving one entry per CDR3 protein. The sample has 890,000 or so distinct CDR3 sequences; 62% are singletons. The sample taken for sequencing was blood. The source is a man aged 25-45 years in good health. Both conserved end residues are part of each CDR3. The D gene is left open where the match is weak. A clone size is listed for some rows: how often the clone was seen (once, few, many), or a class if it is expanded.

cdr3_aa clone_size j_call d_call v_call
CASTGGGDLKNIQYF few TRBJ2-4 TRBD2 TRBV25-1
CASSLQVSLSYEQYF NA TRBJ2-7 NA TRBV27
CASSLEGAPYNEQFF NA TRBJ2-1 TRBD1 TRBV5-1
CSVENRGRGYGQYF NA TRBJ2-4 TRBD1 TRBV29-1
CASSLQSGYNEQFF NA TRBJ2-1 NA TRBV11-1
CASSLRPYNSPLHF NA TRBJ1-6 NA TRBV27
CASSVVKAGPSSYEQYF NA TRBJ2-7 NA TRBV9
CASSSQGTSYHEQYF once TRBJ2-7 TRBD2 TRBV5-1
CASSYPIGAQYF NA TRBJ2-7 NA TRBV6-2/TRBV6-3
CSVDSYGYTF few TRBJ1-2 NA TRBV29-1
CASTKTGVGYEQYF NA NA TRBD1 TRBV2
CASSQDLRTSGEETQYF NA TRBJ2-5 TRBD2 TRBV3-1
CSARRTDSNTEAFF NA TRBJ1-1 NA TRBV20-1
CASSYYRDRGETQYF NA TRBJ2-5 TRBD1 TRBV5-1
CASSLGGASSYGYTF few TRBJ1-2 NA TRBV13
CASSSGFGTSGVDSYEQYF NA TRBJ2-7 TRBD2 TRBV7-2
CASSQGISGNTIYF NA TRBJ1-3 NA TRBV4-3
CASSRDRGTNYGYTF once TRBJ1-2 TRBD1 TRBV6-5
CSVEGQTSSYNEQFF NA TRBJ2-1 NA TRBV29-1
CSATGAGANYEQYF NA TRBJ2-7 NA TRBV20-1
CSVVYPITNEQFF NA TRBJ2-1 NA TRBV29-1
CSARRLAGAFREQYF NA TRBJ2-7 TRBD2 TRBV20-1
CASSYGASPDNEQFF NA TRBJ2-1 NA TRBV6-2/TRBV6-3
CSAVAASGGRRVYEQYF NA NA TRBD2 TRBV20-1
CAISESPSRGSYNEQFF few TRBJ2-1 NA TRBV10-3
CASSGGDSNSPLHF NA TRBJ1-6 TRBD1 TRBV9
CASSYSRGNGYTF NA TRBJ1-2 TRBD1 TRBV6-5
CSASSVFPTDTQYF NA TRBJ2-3 NA TRBV20-1
CASSYGSGTGVGEQYF NA TRBJ2-4 TRBD1 TRBV6-5
CASSYSGQGWDYEQYF NA TRBJ2-7 NA TRBV6-5
CASSLLNNEQFF few TRBJ2-1 NA TRBV4-2
CSVVGGQGNSYEQYF NA TRBJ2-7 TRBD1 TRBV29-1
CATSPMWGMEPQHF NA TRBJ1-5 NA TRBV15
CAIRQGGSYNEQFF NA TRBJ2-1 TRBD1 TRBV10-3
CASSQPAGGRSSYNEQFF few TRBJ2-1 NA TRBV7-2
CASREGGALRAFF many TRBJ1-1 NA TRBV4-2
CAISEPGGSNYGYTF NA TRBJ1-2 NA TRBV10-3
CATGQGLSYEQYF NA TRBJ2-7 TRBD1 TRBV6-6
CASSSLALNEQFF NA TRBJ2-1 NA TRBV6-5
CASSQDLAGPTYEQYF once TRBJ2-7 NA TRBV4-2
CSAQAPGGVRAKNIQYF few TRBJ2-4 TRBD1 TRBV20-1
CASSASGSGGVYEQYF NA TRBJ2-7 TRBD1 TRBV9
CSAPRQGGGQETQYF NA TRBJ2-5 TRBD1 TRBV20-1
CASSLDWISPSAGGVTDTQYF NA TRBJ2-3 TRBD2 TRBV11-1
CASSQDRGRTDTQYF NA TRBJ2-3 NA TRBV4-3